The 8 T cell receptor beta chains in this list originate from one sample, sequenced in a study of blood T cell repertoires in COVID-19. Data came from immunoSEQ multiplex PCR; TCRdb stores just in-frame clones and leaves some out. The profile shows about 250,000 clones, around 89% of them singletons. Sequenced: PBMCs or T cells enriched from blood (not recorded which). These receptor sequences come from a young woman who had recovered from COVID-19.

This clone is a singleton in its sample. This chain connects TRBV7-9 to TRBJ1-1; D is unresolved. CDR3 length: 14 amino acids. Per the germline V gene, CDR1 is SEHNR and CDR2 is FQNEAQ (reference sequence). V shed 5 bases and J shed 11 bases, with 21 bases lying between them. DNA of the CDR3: TGTGCCAGCAGCCCCCCGAGGGAAGTATTGGAGGCTTTCTTT. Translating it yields CASSPPREVLEAFF.

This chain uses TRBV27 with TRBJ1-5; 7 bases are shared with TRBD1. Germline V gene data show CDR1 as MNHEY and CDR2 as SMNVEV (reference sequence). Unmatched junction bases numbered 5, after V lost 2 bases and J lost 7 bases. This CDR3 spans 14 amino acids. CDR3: CASSLAGGKQPQHF. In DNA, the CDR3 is TGTGCCAGCAGTTTAGCAGGGGGAAAACAGCCCCAGCATTTT.

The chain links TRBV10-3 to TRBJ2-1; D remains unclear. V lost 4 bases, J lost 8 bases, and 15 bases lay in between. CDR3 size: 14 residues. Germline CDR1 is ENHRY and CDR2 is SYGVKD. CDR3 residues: CAISAPPVVDEQFF. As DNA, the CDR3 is TGTGCCATCAGTGCCCCACCAGTCGTCGATGAGCAGTTCTTC.

CDR3 loop: CASSPFVQRTMNTEAFF. The DNA for the CDR3 is TGTGCCAGCTCACCATTCGTTCAGAGAACTATGAACACTGAAGCTTTCTTT. The gene calls are TRBV18 and TRBJ1-1; D not certain. CDR3 size: 17 residues. CDR1 and CDR2 from the germline V gene are KGHSH and LQKENI. V was pared by 2 bases and J by 0 bases, with 16 bases between.

The CDR3 region has the DNA TGTGCCAGCAACCCCGGGCAGGGATGGAATGAGCAGTTCTTC. Protein: CASNPGQGWNEQFF. The chain employs TRBV2 and TRBJ2-1, with a weak D call TRBD1 (5 bases). This CDR3 has 14 amino acids. V was clipped by 7 bases and J by 7 bases, with 17 bases between them. Germline V CDR1 and CDR2: SNHLY, FYNNEI.

The CDR3 protein is CASSSQPGTTYEQYF. CDR3 in DNA: TGTGCCAGCAGCTCTCAACCCGGGACAACTTACGAGCAGTACTTC. J is TRBJ2-7 and V is TRBV7-2; D possibly corresponds to TRBD1 (6 bases). This CDR3 comprises 15 residues. CDR1 is SGHTA and CDR2 is FQGNSA in the germline V gene. Trimming took 4 bases from V and 4 from J, leaving 17 bases between them.

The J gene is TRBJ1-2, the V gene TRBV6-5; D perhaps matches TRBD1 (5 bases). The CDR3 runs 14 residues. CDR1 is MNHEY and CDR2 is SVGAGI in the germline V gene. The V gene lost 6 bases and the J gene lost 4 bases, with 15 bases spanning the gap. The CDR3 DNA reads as TGTGCCAGCAGCGCCACCGGGGGGGGCTATGGCTACACCTTC. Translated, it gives CASSATGGGYGYTF.

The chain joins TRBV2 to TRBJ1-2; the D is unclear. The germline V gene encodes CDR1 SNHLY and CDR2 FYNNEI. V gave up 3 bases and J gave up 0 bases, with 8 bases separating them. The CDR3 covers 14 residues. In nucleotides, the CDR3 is TGTGCCAGCAGTGACGCCCTAGCTAACTATGGCTACACCTTC. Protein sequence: CASSDALANYGYTF. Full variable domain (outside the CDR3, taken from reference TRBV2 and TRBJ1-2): EPEVTQTPSHQVTQMGQEVILRCVPISNHLYFYWYRQILGQKVEFLVSFYNNEISEKSEIFDDQFSVERPDGSNFTLKIRSTKLEDSAMYFCASSDALANYGYTFGSGTRLTVV.